This T cell receptor (beta chain) was observed in a study of T-cell reconstitution after alpha-beta-depleted transplantation in children. Findings and caveats of the study: High day-60 TCRbeta diversity in some patients came from surviving recipient T cells and thymic progenitors.

A TCRbeta library incorporating unique molecular identifiers was prepared. Each CDR3 protein gets one entry after TCRdb re-called the PCR reads with MiXCR. The sample contains several thousand distinct CDR3 sequences, roughly 17% of which appear only once. Note on this clonotype: What it recognizes is unknown.

This CDR3 spans 13 amino acids. J lost 4 bases, V lost 4 bases, and 4 bases had no gene match. CDR1 SQVTM and CDR2 ANQGSEA come from the germline V gene. The sequence derives from a male patient younger than 18 who had a stem cell transplant for acute myeloid leukemia, so the T cells may come from the graft donor. The rearrangement uses TRBV29-1 and TRBJ1-2, with 9 nucleotides matching TRBD1. This specimen consisted of PBMCs, mostly from graft donor cells, obtained 60 days after TCRalphabeta/CD19-depleted stem cell transplant. CDR3 in DNA: TGCAGCGTTGGAGGGACAGGGATCTATGGCTACACCTTC. This encodes CSVGGTGIYGYTF.